This T cell receptor beta chain was sequenced during a study of T-cell memory formation after mild COVID-19 (dated by TCRdb to 2020 to 2023). Context from the whole study: TCR sequence clusters from the two donors were found to be largely donor specific. In a couple of donors, T-cell clones that expanded and contracted after mild COVID-19 were tracked by sequencing TCRalpha and TCRbeta repertoires over time. Two young, previously healthy adult volunteers made up the cohort, one male and one female.

The sample was run on an Illumina NovaSeq 6000. TCRalpha and TCRbeta cDNA libraries were built by 5'RACE with constant-segment primers, adding sample barcodes and unique molecular identifiers. RNA was extracted from every sample with Trizol reagent. The libraries were amplified in two PCR steps, and the second step added a second sample barcode and Illumina TruSeq adapters. Sequencing of libraries was performed on an Illumina NovaSeq with 2 x 150 bp paired-end reads. Regarding the original processing steps: Reads were demultiplexed and collapsed into UMI-guided consensus sequences with migec v1.2.7. Using mixcr v2.1.11, the UMI consensuses were aligned to TRA and TRB V and J templates and assembled into clonotypes. Expanded or contracted clonotypes were those called significant by both edgeR and NoisET, with noise models trained on biological replicates. For edgeR calls, a false discovery rate-adjusted p below 0.01 and a log2 fold-change threshold of 1 were applied. As an exploratory analysis of dynamics, PCA with hierarchical clustering was applied to max-normalized trajectories of the 1000 most abundant clonotypes. Separately sequenced CD4+ and CD8+ repertoires were used to assign a CD4 or CD8 phenotype to each responding clone. TCRdb's own reprocessing of the public reads used fastp at Q25 and MiXCR and kept productive beta chains. Each record represents a unique CDR3 protein, reported with the most common genes and DNA among its rows. TCRdb's processing, not the authors' own work, is the source of the V and J calls. The table for this sample lists around 430,000 distinct CDR3 sequences; 15% to 20% of them were counted only once. Together, the top ten hold about 22% of the sample.

What the research found in general, with its limitations: Contracting CD4+ clones were found mainly in CM and EM memory subsets, while CD8+ clones were enriched in EMRA. The detection of some responding clones in pre-infection memory suggests that pre-existing cross-reactive memory T cells joined the SARS-CoV-2 response. From day 15 to 85, contracting clones showed balanced CD4/CD8 phenotypes, whereas a second wave of clones that expanded from day 15 to 37 leaned towards CD4+. SARS-CoV-2 specificity was not confirmed for the second-wave clones peaking on day 37. The study included only a couple of mild cases, and larger cohorts that include severe cases with pre-infection samples were judged to be necessary.

Ficoll-Paque density gradient centrifugation was used to isolate PBMCs. This clonotype was seen a handful of times. Its antigen target is currently unknown. Per-nucleotide qualities are absent, and no much larger clonotype sits a single base away. Relative to germline, V is missing 0 bases and J is missing 1 base, with 6 bases of the junction outside any gene match. The CDR3 runs 16 amino acids, cysteine and phenylalanine included. Of all the DNA, just the CDR3 is kept, 48 bases in frame from base 1. The germline V gene gives CDR1 as SGHRS and CDR2 as YFSETQ. The specimen was PBMCs or a T cell subset sorted from them (not recorded which). The rearrangement joined TRBV5-1 to TRBJ1-2; 7 bases in the middle match TRBD1. The TCR originated in a man aged 18 to 29 who had mild COVID-19 (a few samples of this study predate the infection). The sample titles of this study are shuffled in the database, so cell type and time point are left out; the donor was told from shared clones. CDR3 protein: CASSLGDREINYGYTF. In nucleotides, the sequence is TGCGCCAGCAGCTTGGGCGACAGGGAAATTAACTATGGCTACACCTTC.